The rows below give T cell receptor beta chains drawn from one sample of a study of Graves' ophthalmopathy and Graves' hyperthyroidism. TCRdb ran MiXCR on the multiplex PCR reads and lists one entry per CDR3 protein. Of 1 million to 1.3 million distinct CDR3 sequences detected, 35% to 40% appear once; the ten largest clones hold roughly 10%. Sequences were obtained from peripheral blood or thyroid tissue (not recorded which). The source of these receptors is an adult man with Graves' hyperthyroidism. The CDR3 runs from the conserved cysteine through the conserved F or W. A D gene is named only where the DNA matches it firmly. Size is omitted from some rows. Given values are once, few, many or a class for expanded clones.

>TRBV6-5|-|TRBJ1-2|-
CASSDSVGLKNYGYTF
TGTGCCAGCAGTGACTCGGTGGGACTCAAGAACTATGGCTACACCTTC
>TRBV24-1|-|TRBJ2-6|-
CATRGADGANVLTF
TGTGCCACCCGTGGGGCAGACGGGGCCAACGTCCTGACTTTC
>TRBV5-1|-|TRBJ2-6|-
CASSADGRHSGANVLTF
TGCGCCAGCAGCGCCGACGGGAGACACTCTGGGGCCAACGTCCTGACTTTC
>TRBV7-2|TRBD2|TRBJ2-5|many
CASSLVREAETQYF
TGTGCCAGCAGCTTAGTGCGGGAGGCAGAGACCCAGTACTTC
>TRBV20-1|TRBD1|TRBJ2-7|once
CSARDLGGLSYEQYF
TGCAGTGCTAGAGATCTAGGGGGCCTGTCCTACGAGCAGTACTTC
>TRBV10-3|-|TRBJ1-5|many
CAISESMDQPQHF
TGTGCCATCAGTGAGTCGATGGATCAGCCCCAGCATTTT
>TRBV2|TRBD2|TRBJ2-7|-
CASSLTSGGLHEQYF
TGTGCCAGCAGTTTAACTAGCGGGGGCCTCCACGAGCAGTACTTC
>TRBV20-1|-|TRBJ2-7|-
CSARESDTLYEQYF
TGCAGTGCTAGAGAGTCCGACACCCTCTACGAGCAGTACTTC
>TRBV7-2|-|TRBJ1-3|many
CASSTPQVLSGNTIYF
TGTGCCAGCAGCACACCCCAGGTCCTCTCTGGAAACACCATATATTTT
>TRBV14|-|TRBJ2-5|many
CASSRISDETQYF
TGTGCCAGCAGCCGAATATCCGACGAGACCCAGTACTTC
>TRBV18|-|TRBJ1-5|-
CASSTSSSNQPQHF
TGTGCCAGCTCTACCAGTAGTAGCAATCAGCCCCAGCATTTT
>TRBV10-3|TRBD1|TRBJ2-7|many
CAISEGTGQREQYF
TGTGCCATCAGTGAGGGGACAGGGCAGAGGGAGCAGTACTTC
>TRBV7-9|-|TRBJ1-1|once
CASSLEAGTHTTEAFF
TGTGCCAGCAGCTTAGAGGCGGGGACGCATACAACTGAAGCTTTCTTT
>TRBV29-1|-|TRBJ1-3|few
CSSKGYGNTIYF
TGCAGCTCGAAGGGTTATGGAAACACCATATATTTT
>TRBV7-3|TRBD1|TRBJ1-1|many
CASSRTGYMNTEAFF
TGTGCCAGCAGCCGGACAGGATATATGAACACTGAAGCTTTCTTT
>TRBV7-9|-|TRBJ1-2|few
CATTGLSYGYTF
TGTGCCACCACGGGCCTAAGCTATGGCTACACCTTC
>TRBV20-1|-|TRBJ1-3|few
CSARTGKDIPRNTIYF
TGCAGTGCCAGAACAGGGAAGGATATTCCCCGAAACACCATATATTTT
>TRBV29-1|-|TRBJ1-2|-
CSALQGHGYTF
TGCAGCGCCCTACAGGGCCACGGCTACACCTTC
>TRBV2|-|TRBJ1-1|many
CASSVGQRMNTEAFF
TGTGCCAGCAGTGTCGGTCAGCGCATGAACACTGAAGCTTTCTTT
>TRBV2|TRBD1|TRBJ1-5|once
CANQGGHQPQHF
TGTGCCAACCAGGGGGGTCATCAGCCCCAGCATTTT
>TRBV11-2|-|TRBJ2-6|many
CASQRDWGANVLTF
TGTGCCAGCCAACGGGACTGGGGGGCCAACGTCCTGACTTTC
>TRBV30|-|TRBJ2-7|few
CAWMKQGSYEQYF
TGTGCCTGGATGAAACAGGGTAGCTACGAGCAGTACTTC
>TRBV20-1|-|TRBJ1-1|few
CSARDRVGGHTEAFF
TGCAGTGCTAGAGATAGGGTGGGGGGGCACACTGAAGCTTTCTTT
>TRBV6-5|-|TRBJ1-4|few
CASSNDKGDEKLFF
TGTGCCAGCAGTAATGACAAGGGGGATGAAAAACTGTTTTTT
>TRBV15|-|TRBJ1-2|-
CATSQVGDRRRYGYTF
TGTGCCACCAGCCAAGTGGGAGACAGGAGACGCTATGGCTACACCTTC
>TRBV10-3|-|TRBJ1-5|few
CASSYRRNYQPQHF
TGTGCCAGCAGTTATCGCAGAAATTATCAGCCCCAGCATTTT
>TRBV7-9|-|TRBJ2-2|-
CASSQAVIGGWNTGELFF
TGCGCCAGCAGCCAAGCTGTGATAGGGGGTTGGAACACCGGGGAGCTGTTTTTT
>TRBV12-3/TRBV12-4|-|TRBJ2-7|many
CASSPRAGFSYEQYF
TGTGCCAGCAGTCCCCGTGCGGGATTCTCCTACGAGCAGTACTTC
>TRBV12-3/TRBV12-4|TRBD2|TRBJ2-5|many
CASGPTSGGAPETQYF
TGTGCCAGCGGGCCGACTAGCGGGGGGGCCCCGGAGACCCAGTACTTC